The 29 T cell receptor beta chains in this list originate from one sample, sequenced in a study of CD8+ T cells in alopecia areata. Reverse transcription of extracted RNA yielded cDNA, which provided the sequencing template. Method: immunoSEQ multiplex PCR; TCRdb's copy keeps in-frame clones and lacks some. The sample lists 150,000 to 200,000 clones, about 60% occurring once. Sequences were obtained from CD4+ T cells sorted from blood. The receptors shown here come from a human donor in good health.

V gene TRBV30 combines with J gene TRBJ2-3, with a tentative D call TRBD2 (5 bases). V lost 3 bases and J 7 bases, leaving 14 bases between the germline ends. CDR3 length: 13 amino acids. Looked up from germline, CDR1 is GTSNPN and CDR2 is SVGIG (reference sequence). CDR3 sequence: CAWSPGYGNTQYF. The CDR3 nucleotides read TGTGCCTGGAGCCCGGGGTACGGGAATACGCAGTATTTT. Combining the CDR3 with reference TRBV30 and TRBJ2-3 gives the whole variable domain SQTIHQWPATLVQPVGSPLSLECTVEGTSNPNLYWYRQAAGRGLQLLFYSVGIGQISSEVPQNLSASRPQDRQFILSSKKLLLSDSGFYLCAWSPGYGNTQYFGPGTRLTVL.

V usage is TRBV2 and J usage is TRBJ1-5, with TRBD1 as a possible D gene (5 bases). This CDR3 comprises 13 residues. The germline CDR1 and CDR2 sequences are SNHLY and FYNNEI. V was cut by 3 bases and J by 6 bases, with 9 bases left in between. The CDR3 spells CASSDARAQPQHF. CDR3 bases: TGTGCCAGCAGTGATGCCAGGGCTCAGCCCCAGCATTTT.

The J gene is TRBJ2-7, the V gene TRBV2, with 10 bases fitting TRBD2. This CDR3 spans 18 amino acids. Trimming removed 7 bases from V and 3 bases from J; junction bases left unmatched: 18. CDR1 and CDR2 from the germline V gene are SNHLY and FYNNEI. CDR3: CASIKGGGLADWLYEQYF. The CDR3 bases are TGTGCCAGCATTAAGGGCGGAGGACTAGCGGATTGGCTCTACGAGCAGTACTTC.

This clone has only a few counts. V is TRBV11-2 and J is TRBJ1-1; tentatively, D is TRBD1 (6 bases). Germline V gene lookup returns CDR1 SGHAT and CDR2 FQNNGV. The CDR3 is 13 amino acids. Trimming took 5 bases from V and 5 from J, leaving 12 bases between them. The CDR3 here is CASSRGQQTEAFF. As DNA, the CDR3 is TGTGCCAGCAGCCGAGGACAGCAGACTGAAGCTTTCTTT.

This clone was seen more than once but under ten times. Additional DNA sequences in this sample encode the identical CDR3. V and J are TRBV2 and TRBJ1-5, with 7 bases identical to TRBD1. The germline V gene encodes CDR1 SNHLY and CDR2 FYNNEI. This CDR3 is built from 15 residues. With V trimmed by 6 bases and J by 0 bases, 5 bases remained unmatched. The CDR3 spells CASRAGGGSNQPQHF. CDR3 coding DNA: TGTGCCAGCAGAGCAGGGGGTGGTAGCAATCAGCCCCAGCATTTT.

V is TRBV7-8 and J is TRBJ2-1, with 12 bases identical to TRBD2. Unmatched junction bases numbered 14, after V lost 5 bases and J lost 9 bases. The length of the CDR3 is 17 residues. CDR1 SGHVS and CDR2 FQNEAQ come from the germline V gene. CDR3 loop: CASSRGASGRVMSEQFF. As DNA, the CDR3 is TGTGCCAGCAGCCGGGGGGCTAGCGGGAGGGTGATGAGTGAGCAGTTCTTC.

This chain links TRBV2 with TRBJ2-1; D ambiguous. CDR1 and CDR2 from the germline V gene are SNHLY and FYNNEI. This CDR3 contains 13 residues. The ends were cut back, 4 bases at V and 4 bases at J, with 8 bases in the middle. The CDR3 DNA sequence: TGTGCCAGCAGTGGGCAGAAATACAATGAGCAGTTCTTC. This translates into CASSGQKYNEQFF.

The chain joins TRBV2 to TRBJ1-5; D unresolved. The germline CDR1 and CDR2 sequences are SNHLY and FYNNEI. Deletions cut 6 bases from V and 6 bases from J, with 18 bases between. The CDR3 is 15 residues long. The CDR3 DNA reads TGTGCCAGCAGCGTCGGACCGGTGTCTGGTCAGCCCCAGCATTTT. It translates to CASSVGPVSGQPQHF. Full variable domain (remainder filled in from reference TRBV2 and TRBJ1-5): EPEVTQTPSHQVTQMGQEVILRCVPISNHLYFYWYRQILGQKVEFLVSFYNNEISEKSEIFDDQFSVERPDGSNFTLKIRSTKLEDSAMYFCASSVGPVSGQPQHFGDGTRLSIL.

This chain uses TRBV29-1 with TRBJ2-2, with no clear D. V lost 6 bases, J lost 4 bases, and 15 bases lay in between. Germline CDR1 is SQVTM and CDR2 is ANQGSEA. The CDR3 totals 14 residues. CDR3 in DNA: TGCAGCGTGGCGTCCGGTCATATCACCGGGGAGCTGTTTTTT. This gives the protein CSVASGHITGELFF.

Turning to this clone: The germline gene is not matched at one end of the junction; a read error may be the cause. The J gene is TRBJ2-1, the V gene TRBV5-4; D not resolved. The length of the CDR3 is 13 residues. Germline loops: CDR1 SGHNT, CDR2 YYREEE (reference sequence). CDR3 sequence: CASSLPLSAERFF. The CDR3 region has the DNA TGTGCCAGCAGCTTACCCCTTTCGGCAGAGCGGTTCTTC.

CDR3 coding DNA: TGTGCCTGGAGTGTAGTCAATCCGGAGGATACGCAGTATTTT. Its protein is CAWSVVNPEDTQYF. The chain combines TRBV30 with TRBJ2-3, with unresolved D. Germline V lookup: CDR1 GTSNPN, CDR2 SVGIG (reference sequence). Deletions cut 0 bases from V and 6 bases from J, with 13 bases between. The CDR3 extends over 14 amino acids.

The chain has TRBV5-1 and TRBJ1-5; the D is unclear. Germline lookup yields CDR1 SGHRS and CDR2 YFSETQ. Trimming left V 4 bases short and J 4 bases short, with 15 bases between. CDR3 size: 15 residues. The CDR3 nucleotides are TGCGCCAGCAGCGTAGACGGGATAGGGAATCAGCCCCAGCATTTT. Translation: CASSVDGIGNQPQHF.

This clone has more than one count but fewer than ten. The chain carries TRBV4-1 and TRBJ1-4, with no clear D. The CDR3 runs 12 residues. Germline CDR1 reads MGHRA; CDR2 reads YSYEKL. V was clipped by 0 bases and J by 10 bases, with 6 bases between them. Here the CDR3 reads CASSQDPLKLFF. The CDR3 DNA follows: TGCGCCAGCAGCCAAGACCCCTTAAAACTGTTTTTT.

This clone showed up just once. The rearrangement links TRBV5-4 to TRBJ2-2; 11 nucleotides match TRBD2. V shed 4 bases and J 6 bases; nucleotides not matched to a gene: 5. Germline CDR1 is SGHNT and CDR2 is YYREEE (reference sequence). CDR3 length: 15 amino acids. The CDR3 DNA is TGTGCCAGCAGCGGTTTAGCGGGAGGGCCCGGGGAGCTGTTTTTT. Its protein is CASSGLAGGPGELFF.

This chain connects TRBV4-1 to TRBJ2-1, with D maybe TRBD2 (5 bases). Germline CDR1 and CDR2: MGHRA and YSYEKL. This CDR3 is built from 12 residues. The V and J ends lost 3 bases and 9 bases respectively, with 9 bases between them. The CDR3 is CASSHPAGEQFF. The CDR3 coding sequence is TGCGCCAGCAGCCATCCTGCGGGTGAGCAGTTCTTC.

The chain joins TRBV5-4 to TRBJ2-1; 7 bases are shared with TRBD2. CDR3 length: 16 residues. V was clipped by 0 bases and J by 1 base; unmatched bases: 4. Germline CDR1 is SGHNT and CDR2 is YYREEE (reference sequence). CDR3 in amino acids: CASSLGGSGSYNEQFF. In DNA, the CDR3 is TGTGCCAGCAGCTTGGGTGGTAGCGGGTCCTACAATGAGCAGTTCTTC. Supplemented by reference TRBV5-4 and TRBJ2-1, the full variable domain reads ETGVTQSPTHLIKTRGQQVTLRCSSQSGHNTVSWYQQALGQGPQFIFQYYREEENGRGNFPPRFSGLQFPNYSSELNVNALELDDSALYLCASSLGGSGSYNEQFFGPGTRLTVL.

V and J are TRBV11-2 and TRBJ2-1, with 7 bases identical to TRBD1. Germline V gene lookup returns CDR1 SGHAT and CDR2 FQNNGV. This CDR3 region has 14 residues. Germline trimming cut 5 bases from V and 3 bases from J; bases unmatched to any gene: 4. Here the CDR3 DNA reads TGTGCCAGCAGCGTGGCAGGGGGCTACAATGAGCAGTTCTTC. Amino acid sequence: CASSVAGGYNEQFF.

This clone has only one observation. The chain is built from TRBV5-6 and TRBJ2-6; D is ambiguous. The CDR3 spans 14 residues. Trimming took off 4 bases at V and 0 bases at J, with 5 bases between the two ends. Germline values: CDR1 SGHDT, CDR2 YYEEEE. The CDR3 sequence: CASSPASGANVLTF. The CDR3 DNA reads TGTGCCAGCAGCCCGGCCTCTGGGGCCAACGTCCTGACTTTC.

The rearrangement joins TRBV29-1 to TRBJ2-3; D not resolved. Germline V gene data show CDR1 as SQVTM and CDR2 as ANQGSEA. The CDR3 is 13 residues long. The CDR3 region is CSSGSPNTDTQYF. CDR3 sequence (DNA): TGCAGTTCGGGCAGCCCAAACACAGATACGCAGTATTTT.

V and J are TRBV5-6 and TRBJ2-5; D call uncertain. The V end lost 1 base, the J end lost 4 bases, and 11 bases lay between the germline ends. Germline CDR1 is SGHDT and CDR2 is YYEEEE. The CDR3 spans 14 residues. CDR3 residues: CASSLPRWGETQYF. CDR3 DNA: TGTGCCAGCAGCTTGCCCAGGTGGGGAGAGACCCAGTACTTC.

This clone appeared a few times. The chain is built from TRBV11-2 and TRBJ2-3; 7 bases match TRBD2. The CDR3 contains 14 residues. Looked up from germline, CDR1 is SGHAT and CDR2 is FQNNGV. Unmatched junction bases numbered 8, after V lost 5 bases and J lost 6 bases. The CDR3 region is CASSPRGELDTQYF. The CDR3 nucleotides are TGTGCCAGCAGCCCACGGGGGGAGTTGGATACGCAGTATTTT. Drawing the rest from reference TRBV11-2 and TRBJ2-3, the complete variable domain is EAGVAQSPRYKIIEKRQSVAFWCNPISGHATLYWYQQILGQGPKLLIQFQNNGVVDDSQLPKDRFSAERLKGVDSTLKIQPAKLEDSAVYLCASSPRGELDTQYFGPGTRLTVL.

The CDR3 DNA reads TGTGCCAGCAGTCCCAACAGTATTCCCGGGGAGCTGTTTTTT. Translation gives CASSPNSIPGELFF. The V and J genes are TRBV2 and TRBJ2-2; D gene uncertain. CDR1 is SNHLY, CDR2 FYNNEI, per germline. CDR3 size: 14 residues. With 5 bases removed from V and 6 bases from J, the gap between germline ends came to 13 bases. Looking up the rest from reference TRBV2 and TRBJ2-2 gives the full variable domain: EPEVTQTPSHQVTQMGQEVILRCVPISNHLYFYWYRQILGQKVEFLVSFYNNEISEKSEIFDDQFSVERPDGSNFTLKIRSTKLEDSAMYFCASSPNSIPGELFFGEGSRLTVL.

The chain links TRBV27 to TRBJ2-1; no clear D gene. The V gene lost 8 bases and the J gene lost 8 bases, with 16 bases spanning the gap. The CDR3 consists of 13 residues. Germline V lookup: CDR1 MNHEY, CDR2 SMNVEV (reference sequence). The CDR3 region has the DNA TGTGCCAGCTTCCAAACCCGCAATGATGAGCAGTTCTTC. It specifies CASFQTRNDEQFF.

This clone was counted only a few times. The chain has TRBV20-1 and TRBJ1-2; unclear D gene. CDR1 and CDR2 from the germline V gene are DFQATT and SNEGSKA (reference sequence). V shed 0 bases and J shed 11 bases, with 10 bases lying between them. The CDR3 runs to 11 residues. CDR3 residues: CSARDERRYTF. Here the CDR3 DNA reads TGCAGTGCTAGAGACGAGAGGAGGTACACCTTC.

Only one count was recorded for this clone. The chain employs TRBV11-2 and TRBJ2-3; 9 bases align to TRBD2. After removal of 1 base from V and 7 bases from J, the junction contained 9 bases not matched to a gene. This CDR3 region has 16 residues. From germline, CDR1 is SGHAT and CDR2 FQNNGV. CDR3 sequence: CASSLAPGLARNTQYF. CDR3 DNA: TGTGCCAGCAGCTTAGCCCCGGGACTAGCAAGAAATACGCAGTATTTT.

V is TRBV25-1 and J is TRBJ1-1, with D possibly TRBD1 on 5 matching bases. The CDR3 spans 15 residues. Germline CDR1 MGHDK, CDR2 SYGVNS. With 4 bases removed from V and 1 base from J, the gap between germline ends came to 13 bases. CDR3 in amino acids: CASSALGGKNTEAFF. CDR3 in DNA: TGTGCCAGCAGTGCTCTTGGGGGGAAGAACACTGAAGCTTTCTTT.

The V gene is TRBV29-1, the J gene TRBJ2-3; TRBD2 aligns across 9 bases. J gave up 2 bases and V 4 bases, and 7 bases lay outside the gene matches. Germline CDR1 and CDR2: SQVTM and ANQGSEA. The CDR3 has 15 residues. The CDR3 region is CSVVSSGTITDTQYF. The CDR3 nucleotides read TGCAGCGTTGTATCTAGCGGGACCATCACAGATACGCAGTATTTT.

A note on this clone: Relative to the germline gene, one junction end is altered; a read error may explain this. The identical CDR3 is also encoded by other nucleotide sequences in the sample. This chain links TRBV5-1 with TRBJ2-3; D is uncertain. The CDR3 is 16 amino acids. Germline-derived CDR1 and CDR2 are SGHRS and YFSETQ. The CDR3 protein is CASSLGAAPNTDTQYF. In DNA, the CDR3 is TGCGCCAGCAGCTTGGGGGCGGCTCCGAACACAGATACGCAATATTTT.

There are a few counts of this clone. This rearrangement joins TRBV29-1 to TRBJ2-7; 7 nucleotides match TRBD1. Trimming took 6 bases from V and 4 from J; bases not matched to a gene: 9. The CDR3 sequence is 13 residues long. The V gene's germline CDR1 is SQVTM and CDR2 ANQGSEA. CDR3 loop: CSVGQLVGYEQYF. In DNA form, the CDR3 reads TGCAGCGTGGGACAGCTGGTGGGGTACGAGCAGTACTTC.